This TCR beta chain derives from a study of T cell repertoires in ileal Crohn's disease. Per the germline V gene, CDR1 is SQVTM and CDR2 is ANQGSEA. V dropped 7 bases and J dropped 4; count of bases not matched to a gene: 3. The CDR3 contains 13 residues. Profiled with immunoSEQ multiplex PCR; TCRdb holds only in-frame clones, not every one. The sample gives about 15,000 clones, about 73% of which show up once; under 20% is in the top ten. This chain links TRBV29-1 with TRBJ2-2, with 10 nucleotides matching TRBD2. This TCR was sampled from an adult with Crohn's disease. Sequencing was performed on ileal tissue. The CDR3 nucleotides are TGCAGCGGACGACTAGCGGGCACCGGGGAGCTGTTTTTT. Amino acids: CSGRLAGTGELFF.